This TCR beta chain was observed in a study of T cells in women clearing cervical HPV infection. CDR1 and CDR2 from the germline V gene are GTSNPN and SVGIG (reference sequence). CDR3 length: 12 residues. Sequencing used immunoSEQ multiplex PCR; TCRdb keeps in-frame clones, though not all of them. The ten top clones account for roughly 3.1%, within a sample of approximately 23,000 clones. Details on this clone: Coverage ceases 3 residues before the CDR3 finishes, and the germline J gene fills in the end.

The TCR was taken from a woman aged 18 to 75 with a cervical HPV16 infection that either progressed to CIN3+ or cleared (not recorded which). V gene TRBV30 combines with J gene TRBJ1-1; 7 nucleotides align to TRBD1. The sample was blood buffy coat. CDR3 sequence reads: CAWSLQGVEAFF. The CDR3 bases that were read are TGTGCCTGGAGTCTCCAGGGGGTGGAA.